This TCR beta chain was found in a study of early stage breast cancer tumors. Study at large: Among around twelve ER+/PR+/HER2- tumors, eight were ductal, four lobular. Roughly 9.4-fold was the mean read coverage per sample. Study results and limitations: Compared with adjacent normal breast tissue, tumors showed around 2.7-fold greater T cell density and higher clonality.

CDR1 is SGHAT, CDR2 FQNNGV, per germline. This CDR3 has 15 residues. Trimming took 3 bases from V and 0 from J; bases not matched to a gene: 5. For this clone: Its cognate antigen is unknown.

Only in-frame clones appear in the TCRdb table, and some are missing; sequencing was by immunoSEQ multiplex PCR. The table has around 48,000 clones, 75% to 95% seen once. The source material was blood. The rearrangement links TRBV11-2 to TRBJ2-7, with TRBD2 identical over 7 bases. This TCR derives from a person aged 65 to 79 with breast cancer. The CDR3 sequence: CASSFLSGASYEQYF. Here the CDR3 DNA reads TGTGCCAGCAGCTTCCTCAGCGGGGCCTCCTACGAGCAGTACTTC.